What follows are 17 T cell receptor beta chains derived from one specimen sequenced in a study of T-cell reconstitution after alpha-beta-depleted transplantation in children. Construction of the TCRbeta library involved unique molecular identifiers. TCRdb used MiXCR to reprocess the PCR reads, holding one entry per CDR3 protein. The data contain approximately 190,000 distinct CDR3 sequences, roughly 6.5% of them singletons. Sequenced here: PBMCs, sampled before TCRalphabeta/CD19-depleted stem cell transplant. All receptors derive from a girl in the first two years of life with combined immunodeficiency, due to receive a stem cell transplant.

The chain is built from TRBV5-1 and TRBJ2-7; 7 bases are a match to TRBD1. V lost 4 bases, J lost 3 bases, and 10 bases stayed unmatched. CDR3 length: 15 residues. Germline V gene lookup returns CDR1 SGHRS and CDR2 YFSETQ. The DNA for the CDR3 is TGCGCCAGCAGCCTCGCCCCCGGGACAGACTACGAGCAGTACTTC. Its translation is CASSLAPGTDYEQYF.

This rearrangement joins TRBV29-1 to TRBJ1-2; D might be TRBD1 (6 bases). With 4 bases removed from V and 8 bases from J, the gap between germline ends came to 26 bases. The V gene's germline CDR1 is SQVTM and CDR2 ANQGSEA. This CDR3 has 16 residues. In DNA, the CDR3 is TGCAGCGTTGTGAGTGGGGGGACACAAAGCCCCTACGGCTACACCTTC. It translates to CSVVSGGTQSPYGYTF.

This clonotype was detected only a few times. The V and J genes are TRBV5-1 and TRBJ2-7, with 10 bases fitting TRBD1. Germline V gives CDR1 SGHRS, CDR2 YFSETQ. The CDR3 covers 15 residues. V lost 4 bases to trimming and J lost 0 bases; unmatched junction nucleotides: 4. CDR3 nucleotide sequence: TGCGCCAGCAGCGAGGGACAGGGGATCTCCTACGAGCAGTACTTC. It translates to CASSEGQGISYEQYF.

This clonotype was observed a handful of times. This chain connects TRBV20-1 to TRBJ2-7; no firm D call. With 1 base removed from V and 4 bases from J, the gap between germline ends came to 8 bases. Germline V lookup: CDR1 DFQATT, CDR2 SNEGSKA (reference sequence). The CDR3 is 12 residues long. CDR3 residues: CSARGRLYEQYF. CDR3 nucleotides: TGCAGTGCTAGAGGGAGACTTTACGAGCAGTACTTC.

A remark on this clonotype: Being one base from a much bigger clone, this may be a read error. The DNA for the CDR3 is TGTGCCACCAGTGATACCATTGGGGCAGAGACCCAGTACTTC. Its protein product is CATSDTIGAETQYF. The rearrangement links TRBV24-1 to TRBJ2-5; a possible D gene is TRBD1 (5 bases). The V gene's germline CDR1 is KGHDR and CDR2 SFDVKD. The CDR3 loop spans 14 amino acids. Trimming pared 3 bases from V and 4 bases from J, leaving 11 bases between.

This clonotype was found many times. This chain connects TRBV10-3 to TRBJ2-7; 9 nucleotides align to TRBD1. Germline V gene lookup returns CDR1 ENHRY and CDR2 SYGVKD. The CDR3 contains 14 residues. V was clipped by 6 bases and J by 1 base; unmatched bases: 4. Here the CDR3 reads CAIRGTGRSYEQYF. CDR3 nucleotide sequence: TGTGCCATCAGGGGGACAGGGAGGTCCTACGAGCAGTACTTC.

This clonotype was recorded many times. The chain recombines TRBV9 with TRBJ2-2, with D perhaps given as TRBD1 or TRBD2 (5 bases each). This CDR3 contains 15 residues. Germline CDR1 SGDLS, CDR2 YYNGEE. Trimming stripped 1 base from V and 3 bases from J, with 10 bases between. The CDR3 sequence is CASSVNGGDTGELFF. CDR3 bases: TGTGCCAGCAGCGTAAATGGGGGTGACACCGGGGAGCTGTTTTTT.

The chain carries TRBV20-1 and TRBJ2-7; TRBD1 or TRBD2 may be the D gene (6 bases each). From germline, CDR1 is DFQATT and CDR2 SNEGSKA (reference sequence). CDR3 size: 14 residues. With 6 bases removed from V and 4 bases from J, the gap between germline ends came to 19 bases. As DNA, the CDR3 is TGCAGTGCCTTTTCCGCCGGGGGCCAATACGAGCAGTACTTC. Translating gives CSAFSAGGQYEQYF.

This clonotype was found many times. The chain recombines TRBV29-1 with TRBJ2-5; D possibly corresponds to TRBD1 (6 bases). Germline CDR1 reads SQVTM; CDR2 reads ANQGSEA. V gave up 7 bases and J gave up 7 bases, with 19 bases separating them. The CDR3 extends over 13 amino acids. The CDR3 sequence: CSAGTGFGGTQYF. CDR3 nucleotides: TGCAGCGCCGGAACAGGGTTCGGAGGGACCCAGTACTTC.

This clonotype was seen ten or more times. The CDR3 region has the DNA TGCGCCAGCAGCACAGCGGGCCCCTACGAGCAGTACTTC. Its protein is CASSTAGPYEQYF. This chain connects TRBV5-1 to TRBJ2-7; a weak D match, TRBD2 (6 bases). CDR1 is SGHRS, CDR2 YFSETQ, per germline. Trimming shortened V by 4 bases and J by 2 bases, and 10 bases separated the two germline ends. This CDR3 has 13 amino acids.

This clonotype occurred many times. The chain combines TRBV29-1 with TRBJ2-5, with 7 bases aligning to TRBD1. The germline gives CDR1 SQVTM, CDR2 ANQGSEA. V shed 6 bases, J shed 4 bases, and the junction held 8 bases outside the gene matches. The CDR3 length is 13 residues. CDR3 in DNA: TGCAGCGTCAACTCTTACAGGGGAGAGACCCAGTACTTC. Translation: CSVNSYRGETQYF.

This clonotype was observed at least ten times. The chain uses TRBV29-1 and TRBJ2-3, with D unresolved. V was trimmed by 6 bases and J by 2 bases, leaving 12 bases between them. Germline CDR1 is SQVTM and CDR2 is ANQGSEA. The CDR3 covers 13 residues. Here the CDR3 reads CSVTSRATDTQYF. CDR3 DNA sequence: TGCAGCGTAACGTCTAGGGCCACAGATACGCAGTATTTT.

The sample holds many counts of this clonotype. The V call is TRBV28, the J call TRBJ1-5; possibly TRBD1 for D (6 bases). The germline V gene has CDR1 MDHEN and CDR2 SYDVKM. The CDR3 totals 14 residues. V lost 10 bases to trimming and J lost 1 base, with 14 bases between them. CDR3 in amino acids: CATRGTFSNQPQHF. The CDR3 DNA sequence: TGTGCCACCAGAGGGACATTCAGCAATCAGCCCCAGCATTTT.

This clonotype was seen repeatedly, ten times or more. The rearrangement joins TRBV20-1 to TRBJ2-7, with TRBD2 identical over 9 bases. The germline gives CDR1 DFQATT, CDR2 SNEGSKA (reference sequence). The CDR3 has 17 amino acids. Germline trimming cut 0 bases from V and 0 bases from J; bases unmatched to any gene: 9. For the CDR3, the DNA is TGCAGTGCTAGAGATCCTTTTTTGCGGGGGGGCTCCTACGAGCAGTACTTC. It yields the protein CSARDPFLRGGSYEQYF.

The table lists this clonotype with a few counts. The chain uses TRBV15 and TRBJ2-7; 9 positions agree with TRBD2. The germline V gene encodes CDR1 LNHNV and CDR2 YYDKDF (reference sequence). The CDR3 contains 17 residues. J lost 6 bases, V lost 1 base, and 13 bases had no gene match. DNA for the CDR3: TGTGCCACCAGCAGAGGAGGACCGCGGGAGGGCCTTCTCGAGCAGTACTTC. Its translation: CATSRGGPREGLLEQYF.

Only a few counts were recorded for this clonotype. J is TRBJ1-1 and V is TRBV6-2 or TRBV6-3, with D hard to call. The ends were cut back, 2 bases at V and 5 bases at J, with 9 bases in the middle. The CDR3 runs to 13 residues. CDR1 MNHEY and CDR2 SVGEGT come from the germline V gene. The CDR3 loop reads CASSYLRSTEAFF. For the CDR3, the DNA is TGTGCCAGCAGTTACCTACGATCGACTGAAGCTTTCTTT.

In this sample, this clonotype turned up a few times. V gene TRBV6-4 combines with J gene TRBJ2-7; tentative D call: TRBD2 (5 bases). V dropped 7 bases and J dropped 0 bases, with 40 bases sitting between them. This CDR3 comprises 23 residues. Looked up from germline, CDR1 is MRHNA and CDR2 is SNTAGT. The CDR3 sequence: CASTITGSAILPYGVKGSYEQYF. The CDR3 bases are TGTGCCAGCACAATAACCGGGTCGGCAATTCTCCCCTACGGGGTTAAGGGCTCCTACGAGCAGTACTTC.